The entry below gives a single T cell receptor beta chain sequence along with its context. Its matching antigen is unknown. The data are from a study of T cells after yellow fever vaccination. Study-wide context: Those fractions that held only low numbers of cells were prepared using the SMART-Seq v4 Ultra Low Input RNA kit.

TCRdb reanalysed the 5' RACE reads using MiXCR and keeps one entry per CDR3 protein. The sample lists approximately 580,000 distinct CDR3 sequences; 17% were seen once. Findings and caveats of the study: Most clones from primary vaccination resurfaced after the booster (around 95% CD4, approximately 87% CD8).

The CDR3 spans 13 residues. With 3 bases removed from V and 6 bases from J, the gap between germline ends came to 9 bases. The specimen was PBMCs, collected about 5 days after the first yellow fever vaccination. The rearrangement uses TRBV12-3 or TRBV12-4 and TRBJ1-5, with unresolved D. This clonotype was sampled from a man between 18 and 29 years old who received the YFV17D yellow fever vaccine. The CDR3 is CASSLSAIQPQHF. Here the CDR3 DNA reads TGTGCCAGCAGTTTGTCGGCCATTCAGCCCCAGCATTTT.